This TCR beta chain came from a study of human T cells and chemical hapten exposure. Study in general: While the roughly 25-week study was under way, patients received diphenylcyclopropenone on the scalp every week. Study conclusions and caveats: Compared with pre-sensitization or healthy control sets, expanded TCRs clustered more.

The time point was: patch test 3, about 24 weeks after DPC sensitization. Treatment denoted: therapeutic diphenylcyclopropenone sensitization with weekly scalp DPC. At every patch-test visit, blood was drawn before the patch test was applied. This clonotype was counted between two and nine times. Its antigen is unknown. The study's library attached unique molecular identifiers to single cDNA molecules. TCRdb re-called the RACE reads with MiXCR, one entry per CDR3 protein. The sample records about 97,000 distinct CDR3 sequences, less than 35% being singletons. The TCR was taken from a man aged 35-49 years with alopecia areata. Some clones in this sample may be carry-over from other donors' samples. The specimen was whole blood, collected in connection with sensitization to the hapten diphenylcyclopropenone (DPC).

This CDR3 is CASSHATGYKVNEQFF. In DNA, the CDR3 is TGTGCCAGCAGCCATGCGACAGGGTACAAGGTAAATGAGCAGTTCTTC. The rearrangement joins TRBV6-2 or TRBV6-3 to TRBJ2-1; TRBD1 agrees at 7 bases. The CDR3 is 16 amino acids. Trimming took 6 bases from V and 7 from J; bases not matched to a gene: 15. CDR1 and CDR2 (germline): MNHEY, SVGEGT.